This record looks at one T cell receptor (beta chain) sequence and its context. The antigen remains unidentified. Use of 60 Vbeta and 13 Jbeta primers characterized the PCR. The assay was immunoSEQ multiplex PCR, and TCRdb's table has in-frame clones only and misses some. The sample has about 170,000 clones; roughly 81% are singletons. The data stem from a study of cytomegalovirus exposure and HLA in healthy donors. Notes on the study in general: Sequencing depth across donors, presence/absence analyses assumed, was roughly uniform. Highly shared sequence variants in one cluster were likely a sequencing artifact. Researchers reported in a later analysis that a missense DCLRE1C variant was tied to TCR beta V- and J-gene trimming. For most TCR beta V segments, an earlier analysis put the productive rate at about 90% or about 30% of the time.

The germline V gene has CDR1 SGHTA and CDR2 FQGNSA. The CDR3 is 13 amino acids. The ends lost 5 bases at V and 10 bases at J; junction bases unmatched: 7. This rearrangement joins TRBV7-2 to TRBJ1-1, with TRBD1 matching over 10 bases. The receptor was isolated from a man aged 25 to 45 in good health and CMV-seropositive. Sequencing was carried out using PBMCs. The CDR3 nucleotides read TGTGCCAGCAGCCCAGGGACAGGGGACCGAGCTTTCTTT. It codes for CASSPGTGDRAFF. Looking up the rest from reference TRBV7-2 and TRBJ1-1 gives the full variable domain: GAGVSQSPSNKVTEKGKDVELRCDPISGHTALYWYRQSLGQGLEFLIYFQGNSAPDKSGLPSDRFSAERTGGSVSTLTIQRTQQEDSAVYLCASSPGTGDRAFFGQGTRLTVV.